Here is one T cell receptor (beta chain) with its context. This CDR3 has 14 amino acids. CDR1 DFQATT and CDR2 SNEGSKA come from the germline V gene (reference sequence). The junction had 6 bases not matched to a gene; V was cut back by 3 bases and J by 3 bases. With each sample, at least 5.5 micrograms of total RNA were extracted. The data originate from a study of blood T cells in healthy people across ages. Primers used in a second PCR of roughly 6 to 12 cycles were a sample-barcoded 5' primer and a J-beta primer mix. MiXCR was run by TCRdb on the 5' RACE reads, yielding one entry per CDR3 protein. The repertoire holds over 500,000 distinct CDR3 sequences, with about 29% as singletons. These data also formed part of another study, on T cells of mothers and their children. That publication notes: Once extracted, all RNA went into cDNA synthesis at approximately 1.5 ug per 15 ul. Each child gave a few million TCR beta CDR3 reads (each mother, over 8.5 million).

Sequencing was performed on blood. J is TRBJ2-7 and V is TRBV20-1; 9 bases are a match to TRBD2. This clonotype originated in a boy aged 2-9 years in good health. The CDR3 region has the DNA TGCAGTGCTAGGGGGTCGACTAGCGGCTACGAGCAGTACTTC. It specifies CSARGSTSGYEQYF.